The entry below gives a single T cell receptor beta chain sequence along with its context. The data stem from a study of T cell changes during pregnancy in multiple sclerosis. Profiled with immunoSEQ multiplex PCR; TCRdb holds only in-frame clones, not every one. The sample has about 93,000 clones, approximately 92% seen once. CDR3 length: 14 residues. Germline CDR1 ENHRY, CDR2 SYGVKD. The V and J ends lost 10 bases and 0 bases, in that order; junction bases with no gene match: 8. J is TRBJ1-1 and V is TRBV10-3; 7 positions agree with TRBD1. The input for sequencing was peripheral blood, taken after pregnancy. The source of this sequence is a female donor with multiple sclerosis, enrolled in a pregnancy study. For the CDR3, the DNA is TGTGCCACCATGGCGGGACAGCTGAACACTGAAGCTTTCTTT. This codes for CATMAGQLNTEAFF.